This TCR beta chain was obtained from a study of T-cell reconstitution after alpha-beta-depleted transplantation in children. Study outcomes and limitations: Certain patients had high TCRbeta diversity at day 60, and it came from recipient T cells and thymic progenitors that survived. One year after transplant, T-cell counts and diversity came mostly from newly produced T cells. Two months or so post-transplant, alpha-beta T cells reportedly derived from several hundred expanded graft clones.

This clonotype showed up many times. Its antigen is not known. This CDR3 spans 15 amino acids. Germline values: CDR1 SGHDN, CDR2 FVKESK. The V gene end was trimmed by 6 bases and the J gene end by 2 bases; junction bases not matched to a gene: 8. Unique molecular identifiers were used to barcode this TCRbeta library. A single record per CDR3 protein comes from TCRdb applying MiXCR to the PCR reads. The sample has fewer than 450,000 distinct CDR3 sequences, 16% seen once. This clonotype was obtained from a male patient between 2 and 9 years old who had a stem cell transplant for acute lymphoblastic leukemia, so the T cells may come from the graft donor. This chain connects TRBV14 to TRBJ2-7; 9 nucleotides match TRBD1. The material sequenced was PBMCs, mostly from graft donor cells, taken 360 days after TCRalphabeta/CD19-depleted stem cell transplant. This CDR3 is CASSEQGALPYEQYF. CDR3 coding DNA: TGTGCCAGCAGTGAACAGGGGGCGCTTCCCTACGAGCAGTACTTC.